This record concerns one TCR beta chain sequence. Its antigen remains unidentified. It has no much larger one-base neighbor in the sample; base qualities were not kept. Survey-level sequencing on the immunoSEQ platform was used to profile TCR beta chain repertoires. The paper's data handling went like this. Repertoire diversity was quantified by the inverse Simpson index, and CDR3 amino acid length spectratypes and V-J pairing frequencies were compared. To annotate clonotypes specific to SARS-CoV-2, CMV, influenza A and EBV, TCR beta CDR3 sequences were compared against VDJdb. TCRdb retrieved this table from immuneACCESS and kept in-frame rearrangements only. Not all clones are present; in checked studies, unresolved V genes account for under half, and no reason is known for the remainder. Clonal size and the V and J genes are those of that table, whereas D and trimming came from the DNA. The sample contains tens of thousands of clones, 90% to 95% of them found a single time. The ten largest account for roughly 4.5% of the sample.

PBMCs were isolated from peripheral blood, and TCR beta sequencing was performed on genomic DNA from unsorted PBMCs. This specimen belongs to a study (dated by TCRdb to about 2022). On the study overall, not on this receptor specifically: According to the authors, more investigation is needed, including longitudinal sampling and evaluation of a control group.

The receptor's source is a man aged 40-55 years with rheumatoid arthritis. Specimen: PBMCs.

DNA sequence: TGTGCCAGCAGCTTAGCCAGTAATAATGAAAAACTGTTTTTT. Its protein product is CASSLASNNEKLFF. The chain joins TRBV7-2 to TRBJ1-4; no confident D gene assignment can be made. CDR1 and CDR2 are drawn from the germline V gene: SGHTA, FQGNSA. Trimming removed 0 bases from V and 4 bases from J, leaving 6 bases between the germline ends. From the cysteine through the phenylalanine, the CDR3 covers 14 amino acids. The sequence is cut down to CDR3 DNA, 42 bases in frame from base 1.